These T cell receptor beta chains were read from a single sample in a study of blood T cells in healthy people across ages. Each CDR3 protein gets one entry after TCRdb re-called the 5' RACE reads with MiXCR. The sample consists of about 650,000 distinct CDR3 sequences, approximately 30% of them appearing once. The specimen was blood. The receptors were gathered from a woman older than 75 in good health. CDR3s include the opening cysteine and the closing phenylalanine or tryptophan. The order of the fields is D gene, V gene, CDR3 length, clone size, J gene, CDR3 protein, CDR3 DNA. D genes are given only for firm matches. Rows give clone size only sometimes, using once, few, many, or a class for an expanded clone.

TRBD1,TRBV5-1,16,many,TRBJ2-7,CASSSKGQGVLHEQYF,TGCGCCAGCAGCTCAAAAGGACAGGGGGTTCTTCACGAGCAGTACTTC
TRBD2,TRBV5-1,15,many,TRBJ2-1,CASSLGQRGGDEQFF,TGCGCCAGCAGCTTGGGCCAGCGGGGGGGCGATGAGCAGTTCTTC
TRBD1,TRBV11-2,16,-,TRBJ1-1,CASSLRRGQGNTEAFF,TGTGCCAGCAGCTTAAGGAGGGGGCAGGGGAACACTGAAGCTTTCTTT
-,TRBV7-2,14,many,TRBJ1-1,CASSLEWGGAEAFF,TGTGCCAGCAGCTTAGAGTGGGGGGGCGCGGAAGCTTTCTTT
-,TRBV13,11,-,TRBJ2-1,CASSFQTKQFF,TGTGCCAGCAGCTTCCAGACCAAGCAGTTCTTC
-,TRBV20-1,14,many,TRBJ1-2,CSARGQGSRYGYTF,TGCAGTGCTAGGGGGCAGGGAAGTCGCTATGGCTACACCTTC
-,TRBV7-2,14,many,TRBJ2-1,CASLGRERYNEQFF,TGTGCCAGCCTGGGCAGGGAACGATACAATGAGCAGTTCTTC
-,TRBV28,16,many,TRBJ2-5,CASSDPGTLKQETQYF,TGTGCCAGCAGTGATCCCGGGACACTTAAACAAGAGACCCAGTACTTC
TRBD1,TRBV5-1,15,few,TRBJ1-4,CASSLSGTEGEKRFF,TGCGCCAGCAGCTTGTCCGGGACAGAGGGAGAAAAACGGTTTTTT
TRBD1,TRBV5-5,13,few,TRBJ1-2,CASQSPADRGHTF,TGTGCCAGCCAATCGCCAGCGGACAGGGGACACACCTTC
TRBD2,TRBV4-1,17,-,TRBJ2-2,CAGSQGALAGVTGELFF,TGCGCCGGCAGCCAAGGAGCGCTAGCGGGGGTTACCGGGGAGCTGTTTTTT
-,TRBV30,12,-,TRBJ1-4,CASRDGGEKLFF,TGTGCCTCTCGGGACGGTGGAGAAAAACTGTTTTTT
TRBD2,TRBV20-1,13,-,TRBJ2-7,CSATGLACPGQYF,TGCAGTGCCACGGGACTAGCTTGTCCCGGGCAGTACTTC
-,TRBV3-1,16,-,TRBJ1-1,CASSQDPPGWNTEAFF,TGTGCCAGCAGCCAGGACCCCCCTGGTTGGAACACTGAAGCTTTCTTT
-,TRBV3-1,13,few,TRBJ1-1,CATYHWAHRVAFF,TGTGCCACTTACCACTGGGCCCACCGGGTAGCTTTCTTT
-,TRBV10-3,13,-,TRBJ1-2,CAISQHDNYGYTF,TGTGCCATCAGTCAGCACGATAACTATGGCTACACCTTC
-,TRBV20-1,11,-,TRBJ2-7,CSATPAYEQYF,TGCAGTGCCACGCCAGCCTACGAGCAGTACTTC
-,TRBV20-1,12,many,TRBJ2-7,CSARDGPSEQYF,TGCAGTGCTAGAGATGGGCCCAGCGAGCAGTACTTC
TRBD1,TRBV7-2,16,-,TRBJ2-1,CASSARLGTGDNEQFF,TGTGCCAGCAGCGCCCGCCTGGGGACAGGGGATAATGAGCAGTTCTTC
-,TRBV7-2,13,many,TRBJ1-5,CASSLGQGRPQHF,TGTGCCAGCAGCTTAGGCCAGGGTAGGCCCCAGCATTTT
-,TRBV11-2,15,many,TRBJ2-7,CASSLERDGTYEQYF,TGTGCCAGCAGCTTAGAACGGGACGGAACCTACGAGCAGTACTTC
TRBD1,TRBV28,15,few,TRBJ2-4,CASSFLGTGENIQYF,TGTGCCAGCAGTTTTTTGGGGACAGGGGAAAACATTCAGTACTTC